The source of this T cell receptor beta chain is a study of T cells in Graves' hyperthyroidism and ophthalmopathy. Across the study: Before any treatment, at initial diagnosis, peripheral blood was collected.

This CDR3 spans 14 amino acids. Trimming cost V 4 bases and J 6 bases; bases outside gene matches: 6. Germline CDR1 is DFQATT and CDR2 is SNEGSKA (reference sequence). Ophthalmopathy patients showed a Clinical Activity Score of at least 3, NOSPECS grade of at least 4 and duration under 3 months. This clonotype has a handful of counts. The target antigen is unknown. RNA transcripts provided the source from which TCR beta CDR3 regions were amplified. The TCR CDR3 was amplified in a first-round RT-PCR using the HTBI primer set. TCRdb processed the multiplex PCR reads anew with MiXCR; each CDR3 protein has one entry. The sample lists hundreds of thousands of distinct CDR3 sequences, around 20% occurring once. Findings and limits, study-wide: In the analysis, a 13 V-J model separated ophthalmopathy from stable hyperthyroidism.

The rearrangement links TRBV20-1 to TRBJ2-1, with 10 positions matching TRBD2. The source material was blood. The receptor was derived from a man aged 25 to 40 with Graves' ophthalmopathy. The CDR3 DNA sequence: TGCAGTGCTACCCTAGCGGGAGTCGGCAATGAGCAGTTCTTC. Translated, it gives CSATLAGVGNEQFF.